Listed here are 16 T cell receptor beta chains from one sample, sequenced in a study of CD8+CD57+ T cells in acquired aplastic anemia. Whoever was chosen for sequencing had shown CD8+CD57+ cell expansion by flow cytometry. TCR beta VDJ and CDR3 were profiled, and genomic DNA was the template. Each CDR3 protein gets one entry after TCRdb re-called the reads with MiXCR. The sample carries about 200,000 distinct CDR3 sequences, about half recorded once. Sequences were obtained from sorted CD4+, CD8+, or CD8+CD57+ T cells (not recorded which) from PBMCs. The receptors were sampled from a human donor with aplastic anemia.

Ten or more counts support this clonotype. The chain combines TRBV7-2 with TRBJ2-3; no definite D call. V lost 3 bases to trimming and J lost 4 bases, with 8 bases between them. Germline CDR1 is SGHTA and CDR2 is FQGNSA. The CDR3 is made up of 13 amino acids. The CDR3 region has the DNA TGTGCCAGCAGCTTGGCCCCCGCAGATACGCAGTATTTT. As protein: CASSLAPADTQYF.

This clonotype showed up many times. The chain recombines TRBV27 with TRBJ1-5, with D unclear. The V end lost 8 bases, the J end lost 0 bases, and 11 bases lay between the germline ends. CDR1 and CDR2 (germline): MNHEY, SMNVEV (reference sequence). The CDR3 is 14 residues long. The CDR3 nucleotides are TGTGCCAGCGGACTGCGCGATAGCAATCAGCCCCAGCATTTT. Amino acids: CASGLRDSNQPQHF.

This clonotype was counted many times. The rearrangement uses TRBV20-1 and TRBJ2-5, with TRBD1 as a possible D gene (6 bases). V was shortened by 4 bases and J by 1 base, with 19 bases between the two germline ends. CDR3 length: 16 amino acids. Germline lookup yields CDR1 DFQATT and CDR2 SNEGSKA (reference sequence). This CDR3 reads CSATRQGGATQETQYF. For the CDR3, the DNA is TGCAGTGCTACCCGCCAAGGGGGAGCGACCCAAGAGACCCAGTACTTC.

The J gene is TRBJ1-6, the V gene TRBV20-1, with D tentatively TRBD1 (6 bases). CDR1 and CDR2 (germline): DFQATT, SNEGSKA (reference sequence). Trimming took 5 bases from V and 9 from J, leaving 23 bases between them. This CDR3 spans 16 amino acids. The CDR3 loop reads CSAELASGGPSSPLHF. For the CDR3, the DNA is TGCAGTGCTGAGCTGGCTAGCGGGGGGCCAAGTTCACCCCTCCACTTT.

The V and J genes are TRBV20-1 and TRBJ2-7; 12 nucleotides match TRBD1. V shed 6 bases and J 5 bases; nucleotides not matched to a gene: 8. The germline gives CDR1 DFQATT, CDR2 SNEGSKA (reference sequence). There are 14 residues in the CDR3. The CDR3 DNA is TGCAGTGCGGACCGGGACAGGGGGCAAGACGAGCAGTACTTC. Its translation is CSADRDRGQDEQYF.

This clonotype was found many times. V and J are TRBV10-2 and TRBJ2-3; maybe TRBD1 (6 bases). This CDR3 region has 16 residues. The germline V gene has CDR1 WSHSY and CDR2 SAAADI. V lost 2 bases to trimming and J lost 0 bases, with 12 bases between them. The CDR3 protein is CASSEMAGTSTDTQYF. The CDR3 DNA reads as TGCGCCAGCAGTGAGATGGCAGGGACAAGCACAGATACGCAGTATTTT.

The chain recombines TRBV2 with TRBJ1-6; 9 positions agree with TRBD1. The V gene's germline CDR1 is SNHLY and CDR2 FYNNEI. J was trimmed by 10 bases and V by 6 bases; bases with no gene match: 10. The CDR3 spans 15 residues. CDR3 region: CASSQLGTGQSPLHF. In nucleotides, the CDR3 is TGTGCCAGCAGCCAACTCGGGACAGGGCAATCACCCCTCCACTTT.

CDR3 in DNA: TGTGCCAGCAGCTTCCACGGACCTCCCTCGATGCAGTACTTC. Translating it yields CASSFHGPPSMQYF. The rearrangement joins TRBV7-2 to TRBJ2-7; no definite D call. The ends were cut back, 3 bases at V and 9 bases at J, with 18 bases in the middle. Germline V gives CDR1 SGHTA, CDR2 FQGNSA. This CDR3 has 14 residues.

The chain has TRBV29-1 and TRBJ2-2; weak D call: TRBD1 (5 bases). The V end lost 5 bases, the J end lost 0 bases, and 7 bases lay between the germline ends. Germline loops: CDR1 SQVTM, CDR2 ANQGSEA. The CDR3 totals 13 residues. CDR3 region: CSVWTSNTGELFF. In nucleotides, the CDR3 is TGCAGCGTTTGGACATCGAACACCGGGGAGCTGTTTTTT.

This clonotype has at least ten counts. The chain combines TRBV20-1 with TRBJ2-7; D is undetermined. With 4 bases removed from V and 4 bases from J, the gap between germline ends came to 11 bases. The CDR3 has 12 residues. Germline V gene data show CDR1 as DFQATT and CDR2 as SNEGSKA (reference sequence). The CDR3 DNA follows: TGCAGTGCTACTACCCTGCAGTACGAGCAGTACTTC. As protein: CSATTLQYEQYF.

This clonotype was seen at least ten times. The rearrangement joins TRBV5-5 to TRBJ1-1; D unclear. The CDR3 length is 14 residues. The V and J ends lost 0 bases and 4 bases respectively, with 10 bases between them. The V gene's germline CDR1 is SGHKS and CDR2 YYEKEE (reference sequence). CDR3 in DNA: TGTGCCAGCAGCTTGGCGCGCCGAGGCACTGAAGCTTTCTTT. Amino acids: CASSLARRGTEAFF.

CDR3 nucleotides: TGTGCCAGCAGGAGACAGGGGGCGGATGGCTACACCTTC. Translation: CASRRQGADGYTF. The chain links TRBV7-9 to TRBJ1-2; 10 bases align to TRBD1. Trimming removed 6 bases from V and 6 bases from J; junction bases left unmatched: 4. In germline, CDR1 is SEHNR, CDR2 FQNEAQ (reference sequence). The CDR3 extends over 13 amino acids.

This clonotype has a handful of counts. The genes are TRBV4-1 and TRBJ2-5; TRBD1 matches 9 bases. CDR1 and CDR2 (germline): MGHRA, YSYEKL. The junction had 7 bases not matched to a gene; V was cut back by 6 bases and J by 2 bases. The CDR3 is 15 residues long. CDR3 protein: CASSPGQGPQETQYF. In nucleotides, the CDR3 is TGCGCCAGCAGTCCTGGACAGGGGCCTCAAGAGACCCAGTACTTC.

V usage is TRBV20-1 and J usage is TRBJ2-3; TRBD1 or TRBD2 may be the D gene (6 bases each). The CDR3 has 13 residues. Germline CDR1 is DFQATT and CDR2 is SNEGSKA (reference sequence). The V gene lost 1 base and the J gene lost 5 bases, with 10 bases spanning the gap. CDR3 coding DNA: TGCAGTGCTAGAGCCGGGGGCAAAGATACGCAGTATTTT. Encoded protein: CSARAGGKDTQYF.

Regarding this clonotype: One end of the junction fails to match germline, which may point to a read error. The chain joins TRBV25-1 to TRBJ2-7, with 8 bases lining up with TRBD2. CDR3 length: 15 amino acids. From germline, CDR1 is MGHDK and CDR2 SYGVNS. In DNA form, the CDR3 reads TGTTCCAGCAGTGAGTATGGGAGCGGGGGCTACGAGCAGTACTTC. It is translated as CSSSEYGSGGYEQYF.

This clonotype was counted ten times or more. The chain uses TRBV5-1 and TRBJ1-1; D unresolved. V was shortened by 0 bases and J by 4 bases, with 22 bases between the two germline ends. CDR1 is SGHRS and CDR2 is YFSETQ in the germline V gene. The CDR3 runs 18 residues. In DNA form, the CDR3 reads TGCGCCAGCAGCTTGGATCCCCTTGGAAATCCGGGCCGCACTGAAGCTTTCTTT. Encoded protein: CASSLDPLGNPGRTEAFF.